A single sample is the source of the 18 T cell receptor beta chains below, sequenced in a study of cytomegalovirus exposure and HLA in healthy donors. PCR was performed using 60 Vbeta and 13 Jbeta primers. Produced via immunoSEQ multiplex PCR; TCRdb's table is partial and in-frame only. The data show some 120,000 clones, roughly 82% seen once. Sequencing was done on a sample of PBMCs. These receptors originate from a male donor in good health and CMV-seropositive.

In this sample, this clone turned up a few times. V usage is TRBV7-9 and J usage is TRBJ1-2; weak D call: TRBD1 (6 bases). V was pared by 1 base and J by 7 bases, with 7 bases between. CDR1 is SEHNR, CDR2 FQNEAQ, per germline (reference sequence). This CDR3 has 12 residues. Here the CDR3 DNA reads TGTGCCAGCAGCTTAGAACAGGGTGGCTACACCTTC. Translation gives CASSLEQGGYTF. The whole variable domain, remainder taken from reference TRBV7-9 and TRBJ1-2, is DTGVSQNPRHKITKRGQNVTFRCDPISEHNRLYWYRQTLGQGPEFLTYFQNEAQLEKSRLLSDRFSAERPKGSFSTLEIQRTEQGDSAMYLCASSLEQGGYTFGSGTRLTVV.

The genes are TRBV7-8 and TRBJ2-7; D is unclear. V gave up 4 bases and J gave up 6 bases, with 10 bases separating them. The V gene's germline CDR1 is SGHVS and CDR2 FQNEAQ. The CDR3 spans 12 residues. This CDR3 is CASSSAVAEQYF. DNA for the CDR3: TGTGCCAGCAGCTCCGCTGTGGCCGAGCAGTACTTC. Looking up the rest from reference TRBV7-8 and TRBJ2-7 gives the full variable domain: GAGVSQSPRYKVAKRGQDVALRCDPISGHVSLFWYQQALGQGPEFLTYFQNEAQLDKSGLPSDRFFAERPEGSVSTLKIQRTQQEDSAVYLCASSSAVAEQYFGPGTRLTVT.

In its sample, this clone was seen a few times. This sequence joins TRBV9 and TRBJ2-6; TRBD2 might be the D (6 bases). CDR1 and CDR2 from the germline V gene are SGDLS and YYNGEE. Trimming left V 4 bases short and J 0 bases short, with 8 bases between. The length of the CDR3 is 15 residues. CDR3 loop: CASSRGSSGANVLTF. The CDR3 bases are TGTGCCAGCAGCCGGGGGTCCTCTGGGGCCAACGTCCTGACTTTC.

V is TRBV19 and J is TRBJ1-5; TRBD1 aligns across 9 bases. V was pared by 5 bases and J by 7 bases, with 12 bases of the junction left unmatched. This CDR3 has 16 amino acids. The germline V gene encodes CDR1 LNHDA and CDR2 SQIVND (reference sequence). CDR3 region: CASSDPEQGAWQPQHF. CDR3 DNA: TGTGCCAGTAGTGACCCGGAACAGGGGGCTTGGCAGCCCCAGCATTTT.

The chain carries TRBV30 and TRBJ2-1; 9 bases map to TRBD2. Germline V gene data show CDR1 as GTSNPN and CDR2 as SVGIG (reference sequence). The CDR3 extends over 14 amino acids. V gave up 0 bases and J gave up 9 bases; unmatched junction bases: 6. The CDR3: CAWSVAGGPSEQFF. CDR3 nucleotides: TGTGCCTGGAGTGTGGCGGGAGGGCCCAGTGAGCAGTTCTTC.

The chain employs TRBV19 and TRBJ2-7, with 7 nucleotides matching TRBD2. Germline V lookup: CDR1 LNHDA, CDR2 SQIVND (reference sequence). This CDR3 contains 13 residues. The junction had 4 bases not matched to a gene; V was cut back by 4 bases and J by 4 bases. CDR3 protein: CASSRGGVYEQYF. The CDR3 DNA follows: TGTGCCAGTAGTAGGGGGGGAGTGTACGAGCAGTACTTC.

The chain carries TRBV27 and TRBJ2-1, with 13 positions matching TRBD2. V gave up 8 bases and J gave up 5 bases; unmatched junction bases: 0. The germline V gene encodes CDR1 MNHEY and CDR2 SMNVEV (reference sequence). The CDR3 contains 13 residues. CDR3 coding DNA: TGTGCCAGCGGACTAGCGGGAGACAATGAGCAGTTCTTC. Translating it yields CASGLAGDNEQFF.

CDR3 bases: TGTGCCAGCAGTGAGCAGACCCTTAGCGGGAAGTACTTC. The encoded protein is CASSEQTLSGKYF. V gene TRBV25-1 combines with J gene TRBJ2-4; TRBD2 agrees at 8 bases. V shed 3 bases and J 14 bases; nucleotides not matched to a gene: 9. The CDR3 extends over 13 amino acids. Germline V gene lookup returns CDR1 MGHDK and CDR2 SYGVNS.

The chain combines TRBV19 with TRBJ2-1, with 7 bases that match TRBD1. Germline-derived CDR1 and CDR2 are LNHDA and SQIVND (reference sequence). With 7 bases clipped from V and 6 bases from J, the junction kept 9 bases outside the gene matches. The CDR3 is made up of 14 amino acids. DNA for the CDR3: TGTGCCAGTAAAGGTGGACAGGCGCGCAATGAGCAGTTCTTC. Translation gives CASKGGQARNEQFF.

The CDR3 bases are TGTGCCAGCAGTTTACGGCTAGCGGGTTACAATGAGCAGTTCTTC. Translation gives CASSLRLAGYNEQFF. The V call is TRBV27, the J call TRBJ2-1; 8 nucleotides agree with TRBD2. The germline V gene has CDR1 MNHEY and CDR2 SMNVEV (reference sequence). The V segment lost 2 bases and the J segment 4 bases; nucleotides outside the gene matches: 4. The CDR3 is made up of 15 amino acids.

The chain employs TRBV28 and TRBJ2-7; possibly TRBD2 for D (6 bases). CDR3 length equals 15 residues. Trimming took off 2 bases at V and 0 bases at J, with 11 bases between the two ends. Germline CDR1 MDHEN, CDR2 SYDVKM. The CDR3 loop is CASSLLASSSYEQYF. The CDR3 coding sequence is TGTGCCAGCAGTTTACTAGCGTCGAGCTCCTACGAGCAGTACTTC.

V gene TRBV18 combines with J gene TRBJ1-3; maybe TRBD1 (6 bases). Trimming pared 3 bases from V and 2 bases from J, leaving 11 bases between. The CDR3 has 15 amino acids. In germline, CDR1 is KGHSH, CDR2 LQKENI. The DNA for the CDR3 is TGTGCCAGCTCACCGTATACAGGGCCTGGAAACACCATATATTTT. This sequence encodes CASSPYTGPGNTIYF.

The chain links TRBV5-1 to TRBJ2-6, with D hard to call. Deletions cut 3 bases from V and 0 bases from J, with 4 bases between. The CDR3 loop spans 14 amino acids. Germline V CDR1 and CDR2: SGHRS, YFSETQ. The CDR3 loop is CASSSDSGANVLTF. DNA for the CDR3: TGCGCCAGCAGCTCAGACTCTGGGGCCAACGTCCTGACTTTC.

The rearrangement joins TRBV9 to TRBJ2-5, with TRBD1 matching 10 bases. Germline V gene data show CDR1 as SGDLS and CDR2 as YYNGEE. The CDR3 runs to 15 residues. V lost 3 bases, J lost 4 bases, and 6 bases stayed unmatched. The CDR3: CASSGSGTGAETQYF. In nucleotides, the CDR3 is TGTGCCAGCAGCGGATCCGGGACAGGGGCAGAGACCCAGTACTTC.

This rearrangement joins TRBV6-5 to TRBJ2-1; TRBD2 matches at 7 bases. This CDR3 is 12 amino acids long. V shed 5 bases, J shed 14 bases, and the junction held 9 bases outside the gene matches. CDR1 and CDR2 (germline): MNHEY, SVGAGI. This CDR3 is CASSGGERVKFF. In nucleotides, the CDR3 is TGTGCCAGCAGTGGGGGGGAGCGGGTAAAGTTCTTC.

V usage is TRBV7-2 and J usage is TRBJ2-7; tentative D call: TRBD1 (6 bases). The V gene lost 5 bases and the J gene lost 0 bases, with 11 bases spanning the gap. CDR1 is SGHTA and CDR2 is FQGNSA in the germline V gene. CDR3 length: 14 residues. The CDR3 nucleotides read TGTGCCAGCAGCGTAGAGGGACACTCCTACGAGCAGTACTTC. This encodes CASSVEGHSYEQYF.

The chain combines TRBV2 with TRBJ2-3; 11 bases line up with TRBD2. From germline, CDR1 is SNHLY and CDR2 FYNNEI. The CDR3 consists of 15 residues. Germline trimming cut 8 bases from V and 3 bases from J; bases unmatched to any gene: 7. The CDR3 spells CASLLAGGGTDTQYF. The CDR3 DNA reads TGTGCCAGCCTCTTAGCGGGAGGGGGGACAGATACGCAGTATTTT. The full variable domain, in which reference TRBV2 and TRBJ2-3 provide the parts outside the CDR3, is EPEVTQTPSHQVTQMGQEVILRCVPISNHLYFYWYRQILGQKVEFLVSFYNNEISEKSEIFDDQFSVERPDGSNFTLKIRSTKLEDSAMYFCASLLAGGGTDTQYFGPGTRLTVL.

This chain links TRBV11-3 with TRBJ2-1, with D perhaps TRBD1 (6 bases). This CDR3 has 13 residues. With 4 bases removed from V and 5 bases from J, the gap between germline ends came to 9 bases. The germline V gene encodes CDR1 SGHNT and CDR2 YENEEA. CDR3 bases: TGTGCCAGCAGCTCACGGGACAACAATGAGCAGTTCTTC. Its protein product is CASSSRDNNEQFF.